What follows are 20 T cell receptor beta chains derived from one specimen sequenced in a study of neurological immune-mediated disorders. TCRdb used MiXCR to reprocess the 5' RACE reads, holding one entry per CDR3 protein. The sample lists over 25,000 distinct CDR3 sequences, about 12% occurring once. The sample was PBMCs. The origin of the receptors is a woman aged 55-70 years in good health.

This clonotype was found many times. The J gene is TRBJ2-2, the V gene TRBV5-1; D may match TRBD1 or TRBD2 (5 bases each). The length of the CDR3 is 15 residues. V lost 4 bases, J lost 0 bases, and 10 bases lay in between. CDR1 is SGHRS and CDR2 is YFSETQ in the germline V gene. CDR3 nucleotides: TGCGCCAGCAGCGAGGGGACGGCGAACACCGGGGAGCTGTTTTTT. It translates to CASSEGTANTGELFF.

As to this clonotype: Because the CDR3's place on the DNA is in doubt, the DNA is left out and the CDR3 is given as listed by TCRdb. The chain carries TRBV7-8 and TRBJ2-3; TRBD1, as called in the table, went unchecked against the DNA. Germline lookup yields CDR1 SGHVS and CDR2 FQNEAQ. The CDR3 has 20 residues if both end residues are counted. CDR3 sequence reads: CASSFYICSAPTRGTDTQYF.

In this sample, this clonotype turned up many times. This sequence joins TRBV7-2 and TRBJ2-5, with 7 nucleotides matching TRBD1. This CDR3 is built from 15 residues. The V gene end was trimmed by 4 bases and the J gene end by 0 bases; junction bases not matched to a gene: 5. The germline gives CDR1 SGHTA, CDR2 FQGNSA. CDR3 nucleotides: TGTACCAGCAGCTCCCGACAGGGCTACCAAGAGACCCAGTACTTC. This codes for CTSSSRQGYQETQYF.

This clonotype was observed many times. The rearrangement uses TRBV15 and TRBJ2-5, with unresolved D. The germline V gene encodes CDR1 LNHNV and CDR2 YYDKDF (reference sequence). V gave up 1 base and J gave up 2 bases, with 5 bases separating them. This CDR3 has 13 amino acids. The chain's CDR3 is CATSRGLQETQYF. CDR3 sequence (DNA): TGTGCCACCAGCAGAGGGCTTCAAGAGACCCAGTACTTC.

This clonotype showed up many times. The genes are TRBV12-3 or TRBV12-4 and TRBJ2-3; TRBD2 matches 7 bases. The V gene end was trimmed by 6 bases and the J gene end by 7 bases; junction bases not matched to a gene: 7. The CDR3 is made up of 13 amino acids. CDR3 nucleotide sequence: TGTGCCAGCAGCCCGACTAGCTCCTATACGCAGTATTTT. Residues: CASSPTSSYTQYF.

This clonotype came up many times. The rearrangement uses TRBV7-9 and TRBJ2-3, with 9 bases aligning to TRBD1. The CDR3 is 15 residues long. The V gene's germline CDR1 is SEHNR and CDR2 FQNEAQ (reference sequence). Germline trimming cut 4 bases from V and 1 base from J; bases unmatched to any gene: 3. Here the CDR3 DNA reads TGTGCCAGCAGCTACGGGGACAGGGGCACAGATACGCAGTATTTT. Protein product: CASSYGDRGTDTQYF.

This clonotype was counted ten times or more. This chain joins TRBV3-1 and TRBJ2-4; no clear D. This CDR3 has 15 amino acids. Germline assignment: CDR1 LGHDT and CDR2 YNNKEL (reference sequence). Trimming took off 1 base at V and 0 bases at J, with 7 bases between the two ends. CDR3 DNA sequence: TGTGCCAGCAGCCAAGGAGTATTAGCCAAAAACATTCAGTACTTC. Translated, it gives CASSQGVLAKNIQYF.

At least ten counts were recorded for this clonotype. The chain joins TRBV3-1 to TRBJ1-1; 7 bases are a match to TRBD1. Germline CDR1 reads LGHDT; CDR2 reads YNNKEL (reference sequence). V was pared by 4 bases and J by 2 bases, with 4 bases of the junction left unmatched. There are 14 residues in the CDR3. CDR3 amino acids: CASSRRDSNTEAFF. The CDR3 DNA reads TGTGCCAGCAGCCGAAGGGACAGTAACACTGAAGCTTTCTTT.

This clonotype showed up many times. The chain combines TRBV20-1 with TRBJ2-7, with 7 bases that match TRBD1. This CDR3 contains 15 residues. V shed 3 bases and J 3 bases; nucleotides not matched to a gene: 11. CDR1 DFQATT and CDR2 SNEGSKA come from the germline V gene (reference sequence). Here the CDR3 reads CSARPRQGFRYEQYF. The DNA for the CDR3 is TGCAGTGCTAGGCCCCGACAGGGATTCCGCTACGAGCAGTACTTC.

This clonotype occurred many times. The CDR3 DNA reads TGCGCCAGCAGCCCAACCCTGGCGGGGGGTGAAGCTTTCTTT. Protein sequence: CASSPTLAGGEAFF. The gene calls are TRBV5-1 and TRBJ1-1, with a tentative D call TRBD1 (5 bases). Germline loops: CDR1 SGHRS, CDR2 YFSETQ. Trimming took off 4 bases at V and 7 bases at J, with 17 bases between the two ends. The CDR3 runs to 14 residues.

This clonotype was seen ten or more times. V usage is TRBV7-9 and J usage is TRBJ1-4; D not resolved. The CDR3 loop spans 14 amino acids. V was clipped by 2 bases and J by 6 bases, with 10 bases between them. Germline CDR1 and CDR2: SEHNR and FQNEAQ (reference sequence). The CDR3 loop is CASSLRSLDEKLFF. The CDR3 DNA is TGTGCCAGCAGCTTAAGGTCACTTGATGAAAAACTGTTTTTT.

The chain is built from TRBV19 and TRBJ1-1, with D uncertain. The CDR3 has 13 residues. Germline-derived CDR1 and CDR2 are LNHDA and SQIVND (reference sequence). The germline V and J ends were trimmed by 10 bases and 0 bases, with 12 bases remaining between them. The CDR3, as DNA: TGTGCCACCAGCGGTTATTTGAACACTGAAGCTTTCTTT. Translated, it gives CATSGYLNTEAFF.

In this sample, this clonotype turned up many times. The CDR3 DNA reads TGCAGTGCTAGAGATAGTGGATCGGGGCAGCCCCAGCATTTT. This codes for CSARDSGSGQPQHF. The chain joins TRBV20-1 to TRBJ1-5; D is ambiguous. Looked up from germline, CDR1 is DFQATT and CDR2 is SNEGSKA (reference sequence). The V end was cut by 0 bases, the J end by 7 bases, with 13 bases between. The CDR3 has 14 residues.

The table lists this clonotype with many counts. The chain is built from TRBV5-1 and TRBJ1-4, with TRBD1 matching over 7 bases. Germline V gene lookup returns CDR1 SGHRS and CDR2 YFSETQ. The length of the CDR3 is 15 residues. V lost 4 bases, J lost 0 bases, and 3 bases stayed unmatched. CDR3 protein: CASSGTGATNEKLFF. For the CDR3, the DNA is TGCGCCAGCAGCGGTACAGGGGCAACTAATGAAAAACTGTTTTTT.

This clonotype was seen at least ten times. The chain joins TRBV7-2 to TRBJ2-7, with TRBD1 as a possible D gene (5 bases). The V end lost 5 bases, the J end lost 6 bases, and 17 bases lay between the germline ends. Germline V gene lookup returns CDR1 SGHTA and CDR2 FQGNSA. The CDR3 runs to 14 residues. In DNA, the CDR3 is TGTGCCAGCAGCCAGTTTTCAGGGTTGACCGAGCAGTACTTC. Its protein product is CASSQFSGLTEQYF.

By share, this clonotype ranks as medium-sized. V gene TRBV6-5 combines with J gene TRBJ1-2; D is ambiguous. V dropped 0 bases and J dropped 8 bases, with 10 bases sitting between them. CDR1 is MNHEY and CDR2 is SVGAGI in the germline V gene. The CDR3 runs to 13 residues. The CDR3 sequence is CASSYSDKWGYTF. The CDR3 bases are TGTGCCAGCAGTTACTCAGACAAGTGGGGCTACACCTTC.

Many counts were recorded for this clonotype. CDR3 amino acids: CSASQGDTQYF. The CDR3 DNA reads TGCAGTGCTAGCCAGGGGGATACGCAGTATTTT. The chain joins TRBV20-1 to TRBJ2-3; TRBD1 is a possible D gene (6 bases). The ends were cut back, 3 bases at V and 6 bases at J, with 7 bases in the middle. The CDR3 loop spans 11 amino acids. The germline V gene has CDR1 DFQATT and CDR2 SNEGSKA (reference sequence).

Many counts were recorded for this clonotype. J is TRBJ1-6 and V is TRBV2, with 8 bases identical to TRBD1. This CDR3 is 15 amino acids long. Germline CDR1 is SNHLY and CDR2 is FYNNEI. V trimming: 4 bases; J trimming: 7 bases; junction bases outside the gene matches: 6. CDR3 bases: TGTGCCAGCAGTGCGGACAGGGCAGGGAATTCACCCCTCCACTTT. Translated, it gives CASSADRAGNSPLHF.

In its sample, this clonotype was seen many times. CDR3 in DNA: TGCAGTGGCGCAGGGGCTGGGGCCAACGTCCTGACTTTC. Its protein product is CSGAGAGANVLTF. The J gene is TRBJ2-6, the V gene TRBV20-1; a weak D match, TRBD1 (6 bases). The CDR3 covers 13 residues. Between the trimmed V and J ends, which lost 7 bases and 2 bases, there was a span of 9 bases. The germline V gene has CDR1 DFQATT and CDR2 SNEGSKA (reference sequence).

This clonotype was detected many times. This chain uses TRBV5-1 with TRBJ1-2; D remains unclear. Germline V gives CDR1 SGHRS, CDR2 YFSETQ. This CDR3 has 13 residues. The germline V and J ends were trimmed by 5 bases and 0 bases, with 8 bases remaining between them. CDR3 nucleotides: TGCGCCAGCAGACACCATTCTAACTATGGCTACACCTTC. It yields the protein CASRHHSNYGYTF.